A selection of T cell receptor beta chains follows, all from one sample in a study of cytomegalovirus exposure and HLA in healthy donors. Only in-frame clones appear in the TCRdb table, and some are missing; sequencing was by immunoSEQ multiplex PCR. The sample has 95,000 to 100,000 clones; about 75% are singletons. Sample: PBMCs. Every receptor here comes from a middle-aged man in good health and CMV-seropositive. Each CDR3 is given with its conserved first and last residue. A D gene is named only where the DNA matches it firmly.

V: TRBV7-9; D: TRBD1; J: TRBJ1-4; CDR3: CASSLSWGQLNEKLFF
V: TRBV5-5; D: -; J: TRBJ2-7; CDR3: CASSLADSAYEQYF
V: TRBV10-2; D: TRBD2; J: TRBJ2-1; CDR3: CASSPLGLAGERGAYNEQFF
V: TRBV10-3; D: TRBD1; J: TRBJ2-7; CDR3: CAIRDRQGSVEQYF
V: TRBV9; D: -; J: TRBJ2-2; CDR3: CASSVVSGAGELFF
V: TRBV20-1; D: -; J: TRBJ2-3; CDR3: CSARPADTQYF
V: TRBV5-1; D: TRBD1; J: TRBJ1-6; CDR3: CASSLRRMTGEVGNSPLHF
V: TRBV9; D: TRBD2; J: TRBJ2-1; CDR3: CASSPRLAGGRGEQFF
V: TRBV10-1; D: -; J: TRBJ1-1; CDR3: CASSETVNTEAFF
V: TRBV6-1; D: -; J: TRBJ1-1; CDR3: CASFGGAFTEAFF
V: TRBV2; D: -; J: TRBJ2-1; CDR3: CASSDDTSSYNEQFF
V: TRBV4-3; D: -; J: TRBJ1-6; CDR3: CASSQDRSGSPLHF
V: TRBV20-1; D: -; J: TRBJ2-5; CDR3: CSGGIQETQYF
V: TRBV5-4; D: TRBD1; J: TRBJ2-7; CDR3: CASSAPGTGGLHEQYF